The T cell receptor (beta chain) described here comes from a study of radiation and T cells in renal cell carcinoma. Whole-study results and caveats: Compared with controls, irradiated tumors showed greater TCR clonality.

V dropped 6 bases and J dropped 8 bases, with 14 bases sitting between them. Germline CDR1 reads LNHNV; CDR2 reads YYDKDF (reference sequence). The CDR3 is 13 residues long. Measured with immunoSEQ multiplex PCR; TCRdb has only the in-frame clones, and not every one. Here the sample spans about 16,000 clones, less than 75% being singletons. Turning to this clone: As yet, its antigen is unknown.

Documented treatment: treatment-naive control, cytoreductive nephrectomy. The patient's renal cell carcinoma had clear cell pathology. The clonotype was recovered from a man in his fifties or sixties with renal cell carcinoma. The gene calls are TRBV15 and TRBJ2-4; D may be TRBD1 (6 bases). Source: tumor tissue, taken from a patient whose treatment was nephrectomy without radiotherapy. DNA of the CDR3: TGTGCCACCAGAACAGGGAGTAGAGACATTCAGTACTTC. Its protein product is CATRTGSRDIQYF.